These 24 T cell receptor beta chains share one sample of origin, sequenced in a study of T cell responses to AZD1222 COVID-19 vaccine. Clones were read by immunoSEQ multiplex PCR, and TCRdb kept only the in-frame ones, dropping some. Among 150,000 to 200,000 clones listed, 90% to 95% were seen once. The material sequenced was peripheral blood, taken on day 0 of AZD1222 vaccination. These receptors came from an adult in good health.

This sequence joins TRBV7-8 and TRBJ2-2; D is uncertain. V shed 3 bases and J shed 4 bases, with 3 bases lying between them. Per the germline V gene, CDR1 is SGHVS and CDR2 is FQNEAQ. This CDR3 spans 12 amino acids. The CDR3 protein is CASSLSTGELFF. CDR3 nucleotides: TGTGCCAGCAGCTTGAGCACCGGGGAGCTGTTTTTT.

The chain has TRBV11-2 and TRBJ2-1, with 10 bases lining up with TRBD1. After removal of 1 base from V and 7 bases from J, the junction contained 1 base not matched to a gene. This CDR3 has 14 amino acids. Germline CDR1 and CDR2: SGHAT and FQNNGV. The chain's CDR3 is CASSLGTGGNEQFF. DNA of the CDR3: TGTGCCAGCAGCTTAGGGACAGGGGGAAATGAGCAGTTCTTC.

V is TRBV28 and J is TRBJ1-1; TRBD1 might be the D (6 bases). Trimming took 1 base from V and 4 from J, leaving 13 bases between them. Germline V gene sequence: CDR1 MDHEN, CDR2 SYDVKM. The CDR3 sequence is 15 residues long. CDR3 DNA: TGTGCCAGCAGTTTATCAAACAGGGTAGGCACTGAAGCTTTCTTT. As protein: CASSLSNRVGTEAFF.

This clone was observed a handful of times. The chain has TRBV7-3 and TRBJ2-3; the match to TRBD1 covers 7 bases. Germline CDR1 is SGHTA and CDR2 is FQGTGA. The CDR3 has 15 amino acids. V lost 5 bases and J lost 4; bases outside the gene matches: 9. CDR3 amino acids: CASSPGGRGADTQYF. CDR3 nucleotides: TGTGCCAGCAGCCCAGGGGGTAGGGGCGCAGATACGCAGTATTTT.

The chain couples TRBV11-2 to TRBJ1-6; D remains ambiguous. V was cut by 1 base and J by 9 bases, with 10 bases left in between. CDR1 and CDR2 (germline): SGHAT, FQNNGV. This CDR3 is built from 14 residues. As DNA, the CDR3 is TGTGCCAGCAGCTTAGTTTCAGTTAGTTCACCCCTCCACTTT. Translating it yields CASSLVSVSSPLHF.

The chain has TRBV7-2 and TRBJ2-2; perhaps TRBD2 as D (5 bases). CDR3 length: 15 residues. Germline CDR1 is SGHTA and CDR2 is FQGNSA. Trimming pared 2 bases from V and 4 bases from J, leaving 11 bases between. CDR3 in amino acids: CASSLSAGVTGELFF. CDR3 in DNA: TGTGCCAGCAGCTTAAGTGCCGGGGTCACCGGGGAGCTGTTTTTT.

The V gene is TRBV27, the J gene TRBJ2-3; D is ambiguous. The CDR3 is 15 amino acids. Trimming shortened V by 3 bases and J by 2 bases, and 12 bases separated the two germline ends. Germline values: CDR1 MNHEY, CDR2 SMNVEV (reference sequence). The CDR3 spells CASSLFGRSTDTQYF. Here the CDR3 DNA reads TGTGCCAGCAGTTTGTTCGGACGATCCACAGATACGCAGTATTTT.

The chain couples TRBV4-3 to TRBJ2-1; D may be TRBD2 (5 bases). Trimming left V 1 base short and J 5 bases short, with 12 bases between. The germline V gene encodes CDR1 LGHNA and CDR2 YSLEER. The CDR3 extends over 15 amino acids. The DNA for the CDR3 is TGCGCCAGCAGCCAAGGGGGTACGAGGGACAATGAGCAGTTCTTC. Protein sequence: CASSQGGTRDNEQFF.

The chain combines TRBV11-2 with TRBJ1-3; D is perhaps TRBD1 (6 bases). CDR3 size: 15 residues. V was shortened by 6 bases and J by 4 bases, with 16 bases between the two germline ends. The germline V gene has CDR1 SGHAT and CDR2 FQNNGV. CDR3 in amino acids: CASRQGLAYGNTIYF. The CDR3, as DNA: TGTGCCAGCAGGCAGGGGCTTGCGTACGGAAACACCATATATTTT.

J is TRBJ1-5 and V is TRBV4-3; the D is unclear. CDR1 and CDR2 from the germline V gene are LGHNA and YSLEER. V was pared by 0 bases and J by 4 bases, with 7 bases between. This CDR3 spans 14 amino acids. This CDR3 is CASSQDWRNQPQHF. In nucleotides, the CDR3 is TGCGCCAGCAGCCAAGATTGGAGAAATCAGCCCCAGCATTTT.

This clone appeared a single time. CDR3 loop: CASSLVTGGMNTGELFF. The DNA of the CDR3 is TGCGCCAGCAGCTTGGTTACAGGGGGAATGAACACCGGGGAGCTGTTTTTT. The gene calls are TRBV5-1 and TRBJ2-2; TRBD1 agrees at 8 bases. This CDR3 is 17 amino acids long. The J segment lost 1 base and the V segment lost 0 bases, leaving 5 bases of the junction unmatched. Germline V gives CDR1 SGHRS, CDR2 YFSETQ.

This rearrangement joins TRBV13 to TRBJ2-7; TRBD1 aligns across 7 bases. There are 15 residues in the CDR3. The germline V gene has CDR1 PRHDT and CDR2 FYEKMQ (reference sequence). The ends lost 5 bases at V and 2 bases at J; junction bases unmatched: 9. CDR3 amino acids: CASSPPTGITYEQYF. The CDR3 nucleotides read TGTGCCAGCAGCCCCCCGACAGGGATAACCTACGAGCAGTACTTC.

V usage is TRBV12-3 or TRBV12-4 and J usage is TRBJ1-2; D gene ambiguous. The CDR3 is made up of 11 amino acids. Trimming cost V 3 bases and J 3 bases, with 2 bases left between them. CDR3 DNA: TGTGCCAGCAGTTTCGACTATGGCTACACCTTC. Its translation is CASSFDYGYTF.

The DNA for the CDR3 is TGTGCCAGCGAGAGCGCATCCACACCGGGTGGCTACACCTTC. This sequence encodes CASESASTPGGYTF. J is TRBJ1-2 and V is TRBV7-9; no reliable D call. CDR1 is SEHNR and CDR2 is FQNEAQ in the germline V gene (reference sequence). This CDR3 region has 14 residues. The germline V and J ends were trimmed by 8 bases and 7 bases, with 20 bases remaining between them.

The CDR3 DNA is TGTGCCAGCAGCCCCCCGGCGGGAACCTCCTACGAGCAGTACTTC. Translation gives CASSPPAGTSYEQYF. J is TRBJ2-7 and V is TRBV5-8, with D possibly TRBD2 on 6 matching bases. Trimming stripped 4 bases from V and 0 bases from J, with 14 bases between. From germline, CDR1 is SGHTS and CDR2 YDEGEE. The length of the CDR3 is 15 residues.

CDR3 sequence reads: CASSQIMSSYEQYF. For the CDR3, the DNA is TGTGCCAGCAGCCAGATTATGAGCTCCTACGAGCAGTACTTC. The chain employs TRBV5-4 and TRBJ2-7, with no clear D. This CDR3 has 14 amino acids. Germline V lookup: CDR1 SGHNT, CDR2 YYREEE (reference sequence). V was shortened by 4 bases and J by 0 bases, with 11 bases between the two germline ends.

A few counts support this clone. Here the CDR3 DNA reads TGCGCCAGCAGTCAATCCAAACTAGCGGGGTCCTACGAGCAGTACTTC. It yields the protein CASSQSKLAGSYEQYF. V gene TRBV23-1 combines with J gene TRBJ2-7; 10 nucleotides agree with TRBD2. TRBV23-1 is identified as an open reading frame with a role that is uncertain. The CDR3 length is 16 residues. The V and J ends lost 0 bases and 1 base, in that order; junction bases with no gene match: 3.

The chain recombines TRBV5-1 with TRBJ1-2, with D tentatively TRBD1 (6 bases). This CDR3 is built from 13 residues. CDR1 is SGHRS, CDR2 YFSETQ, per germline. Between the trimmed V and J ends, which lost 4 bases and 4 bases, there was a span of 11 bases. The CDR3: CASSPGHLYGYTF. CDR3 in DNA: TGCGCCAGCAGCCCGGGACACCTCTATGGCTACACCTTC. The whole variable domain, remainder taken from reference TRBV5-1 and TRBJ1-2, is KAGVTQTPRYLIKTRGQQVTLSCSPISGHRSVSWYQQTPGQGLQFLFEYFSETQRNKGNFPGRFSGRQFSNSRSEMNVSTLELGDSALYLCASSPGHLYGYTFGSGTRLTVV.

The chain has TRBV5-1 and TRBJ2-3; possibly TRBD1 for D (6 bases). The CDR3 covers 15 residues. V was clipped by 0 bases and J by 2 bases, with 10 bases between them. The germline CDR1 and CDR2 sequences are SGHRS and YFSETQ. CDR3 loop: CASSLARTDTDTQYF. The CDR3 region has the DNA TGCGCCAGCAGCTTGGCCCGGACAGACACAGATACGCAGTATTTT.

The DNA of the CDR3 is TGTGCCAGTAGTCCCGGAACCTCGGGCGAGCAGTACTTC. This translates into CASSPGTSGEQYF. The chain employs TRBV19 and TRBJ2-7, with D unresolved. V lost 5 bases and J 6 bases, leaving 14 bases between the germline ends. CDR1 LNHDA and CDR2 SQIVND come from the germline V gene (reference sequence). The CDR3 runs to 13 residues.

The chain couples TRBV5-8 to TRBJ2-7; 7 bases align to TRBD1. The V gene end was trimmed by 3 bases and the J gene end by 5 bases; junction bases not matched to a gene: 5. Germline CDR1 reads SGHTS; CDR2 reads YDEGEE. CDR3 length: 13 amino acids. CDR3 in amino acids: CASSSDRRNEQYF. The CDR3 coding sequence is TGTGCCAGCAGCTCGGACAGGAGGAACGAGCAGTACTTC.

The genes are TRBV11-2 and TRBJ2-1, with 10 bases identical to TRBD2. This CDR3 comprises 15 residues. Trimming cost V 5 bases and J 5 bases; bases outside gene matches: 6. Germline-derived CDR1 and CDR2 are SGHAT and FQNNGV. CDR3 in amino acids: CASSASGRGNNEQFF. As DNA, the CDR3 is TGTGCCAGCAGCGCTAGCGGGAGAGGGAACAATGAGCAGTTCTTC.

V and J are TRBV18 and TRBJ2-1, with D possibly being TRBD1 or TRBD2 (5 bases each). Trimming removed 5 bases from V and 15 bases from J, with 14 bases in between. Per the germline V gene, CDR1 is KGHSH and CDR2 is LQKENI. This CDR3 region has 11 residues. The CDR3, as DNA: TGTGCCAGCTCAGGGGACCGGAGTGGGTTCTTC. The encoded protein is CASSGDRSGFF.

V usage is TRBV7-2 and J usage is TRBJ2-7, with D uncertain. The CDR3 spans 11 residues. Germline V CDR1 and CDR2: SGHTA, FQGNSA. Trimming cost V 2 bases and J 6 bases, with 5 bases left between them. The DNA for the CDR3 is TGTGCCAGCAGCTTATCTCTCGAGCAGTACTTC. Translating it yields CASSLSLEQYF. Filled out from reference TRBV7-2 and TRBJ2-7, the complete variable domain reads GAGVSQSPSNKVTEKGKDVELRCDPISGHTALYWYRQSLGQGLEFLIYFQGNSAPDKSGLPSDRFSAERTGGSVSTLTIQRTQQEDSAVYLCASSLSLEQYFGPGTRLTVT.